This record concerns one T cell receptor (beta chain) sequence. The CDR3 totals 16 residues. V was pared by 6 bases and J by 1 base, with 18 bases between. Germline CDR1 is SGHTA and CDR2 is FQGNSA. The treatment was: roughly 20 received Ad26.COV2.S at low or high dose, single or two shots; 5 received placebo; per-sample allocation not given. After the first vaccine or placebo injection, samples were drawn on day 63. The data are from a study of Ad26.COV2.S vaccination and SARS-CoV-2 variants. Produced via immunoSEQ multiplex PCR; TCRdb's table is partial and in-frame only. The table has a few hundred thousand clones, around 90% seen once.

This receptor was taken from a person aged 18-60 years who received the Ad26.COV2.S COVID-19 vaccine or a placebo. V is TRBV7-2 and J is TRBJ1-2; TRBD1 might be the D (6 bases). The source was peripheral blood, collected in a trial of Ad26.COV2.S vaccine versus placebo. CDR3 bases: TGTGCCAGCAGGGGCAGGGGAGGGGATTTTAACTATGGCTACACCTTC. Residues: CASRGRGGDFNYGYTF.